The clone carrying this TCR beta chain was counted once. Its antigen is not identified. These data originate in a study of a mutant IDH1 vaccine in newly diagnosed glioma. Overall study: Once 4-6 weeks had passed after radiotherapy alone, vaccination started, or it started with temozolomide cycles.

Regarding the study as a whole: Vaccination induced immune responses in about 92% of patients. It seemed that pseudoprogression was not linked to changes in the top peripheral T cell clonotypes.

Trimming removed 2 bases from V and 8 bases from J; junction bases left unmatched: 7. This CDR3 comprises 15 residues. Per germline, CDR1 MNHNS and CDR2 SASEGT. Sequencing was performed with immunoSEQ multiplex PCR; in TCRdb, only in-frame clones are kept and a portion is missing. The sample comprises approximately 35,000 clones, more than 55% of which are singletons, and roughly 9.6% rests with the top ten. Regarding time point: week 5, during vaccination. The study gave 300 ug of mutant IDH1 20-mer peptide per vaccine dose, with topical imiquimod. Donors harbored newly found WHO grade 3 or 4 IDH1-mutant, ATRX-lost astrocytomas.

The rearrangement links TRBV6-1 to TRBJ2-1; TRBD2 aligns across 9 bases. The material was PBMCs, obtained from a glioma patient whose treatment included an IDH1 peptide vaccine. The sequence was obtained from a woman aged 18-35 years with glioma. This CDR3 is CASSELGGGVYEQFF. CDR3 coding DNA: TGTGCCAGCAGTGAACTTGGCGGGGGGGTCTATGAGCAGTTCTTC.